The 26 T cell receptor beta chains below all came from one sample that was sequenced in a study of blood T cell repertoires in COVID-19. Sequenced by immunoSEQ multiplex PCR; TCRdb stores in-frame clones only, minus some. In the table there are hundreds of thousands of clones, approximately 81% of which are singletons. Material for sequencing was peripheral blood. The receptors were sampled from an elderly woman with active or convalescent COVID-19.

The V gene is TRBV18, the J gene TRBJ2-2, with D possibly matching TRBD1 (6 bases). The CDR3 is 15 amino acids. Germline V lookup: CDR1 KGHSH, CDR2 LQKENI. V was clipped by 6 bases and J by 1 base, with 12 bases between them. The CDR3 region is CASSPRGQNTGELFF. CDR3 DNA sequence: TGTGCCAGCTCCCCAAGGGGACAGAACACCGGGGAGCTGTTTTTT.

This clone was found a few times. The rearrangement joins TRBV7-3 to TRBJ1-2, with a possible D match to TRBD1 (6 bases). CDR1 and CDR2 (germline): SGHTA, FQGTGA. V was shortened by 5 bases and J by 4 bases, with 17 bases between the two germline ends. The CDR3 is made up of 15 amino acids. The CDR3 is CASSPRGGSSYGYTF. In DNA form, the CDR3 reads TGTGCCAGCAGCCCGAGGGGGGGCAGTAGCTATGGCTACACCTTC.

The chain is built from TRBV27 and TRBJ1-2; no clear D gene. V was cut by 5 bases and J by 4 bases, with 14 bases left in between. This CDR3 is 14 amino acids long. Germline V CDR1 and CDR2: MNHEY, SMNVEV (reference sequence). CDR3 sequence: CASSPQVGPYGYTF. The CDR3 coding sequence is TGTGCCAGCAGTCCCCAGGTGGGTCCCTATGGCTACACCTTC.

This chain joins TRBV6-5 and TRBJ2-3; D may be TRBD2 (5 bases). The length of the CDR3 is 15 residues. Trimming took 7 bases from V and 2 from J, leaving 16 bases between them. Germline loops: CDR1 MNHEY, CDR2 SVGAGI. The CDR3 region is CASTPSAGYTDTQYF. CDR3 nucleotides: TGTGCCAGCACTCCTTCTGCGGGCTACACAGATACGCAGTATTTT.

This chain joins TRBV5-6 and TRBJ2-1; no clear D gene. V lost 1 base, J lost 9 bases, and 8 bases lay in between. CDR1 is SGHDT and CDR2 is YYEEEE in the germline V gene. This CDR3 is 12 amino acids long. The CDR3 DNA reads as TGTGCCAGCAGCTTGATCCAGGCTGAGCAGTTCTTC. Protein sequence: CASSLIQAEQFF.

The V call is TRBV9, the J call TRBJ2-7, with TRBD2 identical over 14 bases. CDR3 length equals 14 residues. The J segment lost 4 bases and the V segment lost 4 bases, leaving 1 base of the junction unmatched. Germline V gives CDR1 SGDLS, CDR2 YYNGEE. CDR3 sequence (DNA): TGTGCCAGCAGCCGACTAGCGGGAGGGTACGAGCAGTACTTC. Its translation: CASSRLAGGYEQYF.

This chain joins TRBV2 and TRBJ2-7, with D tentatively TRBD2 (7 bases). Per the germline V gene, CDR1 is SNHLY and CDR2 is FYNNEI. The ends were cut back, 7 bases at V and 0 bases at J, with 22 bases in the middle. The CDR3 sequence is 17 residues long. The CDR3 bases are TGTGCCAGCATAAGGATATGGGGGGGCTCCAGCTCCTACGAGCAGTACTTC. Residues: CASIRIWGGSSSYEQYF. The variable domain in full, completed from reference TRBV2 and TRBJ2-7, reads EPEVTQTPSHQVTQMGQEVILRCVPISNHLYFYWYRQILGQKVEFLVSFYNNEISEKSEIFDDQFSVERPDGSNFTLKIRSTKLEDSAMYFCASIRIWGGSSSYEQYFGPGTRLTVT.

This clone was detected a few times. The chain carries TRBV18 and TRBJ1-6, with 7 bases identical to TRBD1. CDR1 and CDR2 (germline): KGHSH, LQKENI. The CDR3 contains 14 residues. The V segment lost 6 bases and the J segment 10 bases; nucleotides outside the gene matches: 9. CDR3 in amino acids: CASSGQATGSPLHF. The CDR3, as DNA: TGTGCCAGCTCTGGACAGGCTACGGGCTCACCCCTCCACTTT.

A single count supports this clone. The V call is TRBV5-1, the J call TRBJ2-2; 7 bases are shared with TRBD2. The CDR3 is made up of 15 amino acids. Germline V CDR1 and CDR2: SGHRS, YFSETQ. The J segment lost 4 bases and the V segment lost 2 bases, leaving 5 bases of the junction unmatched. CDR3 nucleotide sequence: TGCGCCAGCAGCTTCAGGGAGGGAGGCACCGGGGAGCTGTTTTTT. This translates into CASSFREGGTGELFF.

This clone was picked up one time. The V call is TRBV15, the J call TRBJ2-7; D is unclear. CDR1 is LNHNV and CDR2 is YYDKDF in the germline V gene (reference sequence). The ends were cut back, 0 bases at V and 2 bases at J, with 5 bases in the middle. The CDR3 is 13 residues long. The CDR3 is CATSRDVTYEQYF. The CDR3, as DNA: TGTGCCACCAGCAGAGATGTCACCTACGAGCAGTACTTC.

This chain joins TRBV4-3 and TRBJ1-1; 7 bases are a match to TRBD1. Germline assignment: CDR1 LGHNA and CDR2 YSLEER. Unmatched junction bases numbered 2, after V lost 1 base and J lost 3 bases. The length of the CDR3 is 14 residues. The CDR3 region has the DNA TGCGCCAGCAGCCAAGGACAGGGCCACACTGAAGCTTTCTTT. Encoded protein: CASSQGQGHTEAFF.

The chain carries TRBV25-1 and TRBJ2-1, with 9 bases that match TRBD2. Looked up from germline, CDR1 is MGHDK and CDR2 is SYGVNS. V dropped 7 bases and J dropped 7; count of bases not matched to a gene: 14. CDR3 length equals 16 residues. For the CDR3, the DNA is TGTGCCAGCAACCCGGGGGGACTAGCTTTCGGGAATGAGCAGTTCTTC. Translating it yields CASNPGGLAFGNEQFF. The whole variable domain, remainder taken from reference TRBV25-1 and TRBJ2-1, is EADIYQTPRYLVIGTGKKITLECSQTMGHDKMYWYQQDPGMELHLIHYSYGVNSTEKGDLSSESTVSRIRTEHFPLTLESARPSHTSQYLCASNPGGLAFGNEQFFGPGTRLTVL.

This clone has just a few counts. The J gene is TRBJ1-3, the V gene TRBV2; no clear D. The length of the CDR3 is 13 residues. The V and J ends lost 2 bases and 9 bases respectively, with 11 bases between them. Looked up from germline, CDR1 is SNHLY and CDR2 is FYNNEI. CDR3 in DNA: TGTGCCAGCAGTGAATCGGTTCGGGGCACCATATATTTT. It translates to CASSESVRGTIYF.

This clone was seen a handful of times. CDR3 amino acids: CASSLSPRGGEWYF. CDR3 bases: TGTGCCAGCAGCTTAAGTCCGAGAGGAGGGGAGTGGTACTTC. This sequence joins TRBV11-2 and TRBJ2-7, with a weak D call TRBD2 (6 bases). Germline loops: CDR1 SGHAT, CDR2 FQNNGV. The length of the CDR3 is 14 residues. Deletions cut 2 bases from V and 12 bases from J, with 20 bases between.

The rearrangement links TRBV15 to TRBJ2-7; 8 bases line up with TRBD1. The CDR3 is 13 amino acids. J gave up 2 bases and V 4 bases, and 1 base lay outside the gene matches. The germline V gene encodes CDR1 LNHNV and CDR2 YYDKDF (reference sequence). CDR3 in DNA: TGTGCCACCAGCATCAGGGGGCCCTACGAGCAGTACTTC. It yields the protein CATSIRGPYEQYF.

This clone has just a few counts. The chain joins TRBV5-6 to TRBJ2-6; unclear D gene. V lost 2 bases and J lost 2, with 5 bases in between. Looked up from germline, CDR1 is SGHDT and CDR2 is YYEEEE. The CDR3 sequence is 14 residues long. Written as DNA, the CDR3 is TGTGCCAGCAGCTTCAATCCTGGGGCCAACGTCCTGACTTTC. Translating gives CASSFNPGANVLTF.

A single count supports this clone. V and J are TRBV18 and TRBJ1-5, with a tentative D call TRBD1 (5 bases). The CDR3 is 13 residues long. Trimming removed 5 bases at V and 3 bases at J, with 8 bases between. Germline V CDR1 and CDR2: KGHSH, LQKENI. DNA for the CDR3: TGTGCCAGCTCAACAGGATCCAATCAGCCCCAGCATTTT. Translation gives CASSTGSNQPQHF.

This chain uses TRBV5-5 with TRBJ1-5; no clear D gene. The CDR3 covers 13 residues. The V and J ends lost 4 bases and 4 bases respectively, with 9 bases between them. CDR1 SGHKS and CDR2 YYEKEE come from the germline V gene (reference sequence). The CDR3 spells CASSPYTNQPQHF. The CDR3 nucleotides read TGTGCCAGCAGCCCGTACACGAATCAGCCCCAGCATTTT.

The V gene is TRBV7-3, the J gene TRBJ2-2; no reliable D call. V was clipped by 5 bases and J by 5 bases, with 12 bases between them. The CDR3 has 14 residues. Per the germline V gene, CDR1 is SGHTA and CDR2 is FQGTGA. Here the CDR3 reads CASSPDSATGELFF. The CDR3 bases are TGTGCCAGCAGCCCTGACTCCGCGACCGGGGAGCTGTTTTTT.

The chain has TRBV3-1 (or the pseudogene TRBV3-2) and TRBJ1-3; the D is unclear. Trimming took 2 bases from V and 1 from J, leaving 15 bases between them. The CDR3 loop spans 17 amino acids. Per germline, CDR1 LGHDT and CDR2 YNNKEL (reference sequence). CDR3 in amino acids: CASSQFQALPSGNTIYF. CDR3 bases: TGTGCCAGCAGCCAATTCCAGGCTCTTCCATCTGGAAACACCATATATTTT.

The chain employs TRBV11-1 and TRBJ2-5; 16 nucleotides agree with TRBD2. The CDR3 totals 16 residues. CDR1 and CDR2 from the germline V gene are SGHAT and FQDESV (reference sequence). J lost 2 bases, V lost 5 bases, and 2 bases had no gene match. In nucleotides, the CDR3 is TGTGCCAGCAGCGAGGGACTAGCGGGGGGGCAAGAGACCCAGTACTTC. Translation gives CASSEGLAGGQETQYF. Looking up the rest from reference TRBV11-1 and TRBJ2-5 gives the full variable domain: EAEVAQSPRYKITEKSQAVAFWCDPISGHATLYWYRQILGQGPELLVQFQDESVVDDSQLPKDRFSAERLKGVDSTLKIQPAELGDSAMYLCASSEGLAGGQETQYFGPGTRLLVL.

This clone has just a few counts. The chain joins TRBV29-1 to TRBJ2-7, with TRBD1 matching over 7 bases. Trimming removed 5 bases from V and 5 bases from J; junction bases left unmatched: 12. This CDR3 is built from 14 residues. The germline gives CDR1 SQVTM, CDR2 ANQGSEA. The CDR3 coding sequence is TGCAGCGTTATGCTTGGACAGGCGACCAACGAGCAGTACTTC. As protein: CSVMLGQATNEQYF.

This clone appeared once. The chain joins TRBV7-3 to TRBJ2-3, with TRBD2 identical over 13 bases. The CDR3 runs to 16 residues. The germline V gene has CDR1 SGHTA and CDR2 FQGTGA. V was pared by 5 bases and J by 2 bases, with 4 bases of the junction left unmatched. The CDR3 DNA follows: TGTGCCAGCAGCACGGGACTAGCGGGGCCCACAGATACGCAGTATTTT. This gives the protein CASSTGLAGPTDTQYF.

The chain uses TRBV5-1 and TRBJ2-7; 7 positions match TRBD1. The CDR3 totals 15 residues. Germline loops: CDR1 SGHRS, CDR2 YFSETQ. After removal of 4 bases from V and 2 bases from J, the junction contained 9 bases not matched to a gene. The CDR3 is CASSLGDRATYEQYF. CDR3 DNA sequence: TGCGCCAGCAGCCTCGGAGACAGGGCGACCTACGAGCAGTACTTC.

This clone turned up a few times. The rearrangement joins TRBV11-2 to TRBJ2-3; 8 bases match TRBD1. Per the germline V gene, CDR1 is SGHAT and CDR2 is FQNNGV. CDR3 length: 14 residues. V shed 5 bases, J shed 2 bases, and the junction held 3 bases outside the gene matches. CDR3 sequence: CASSLDRVTDTQYF. The CDR3 nucleotides are TGTGCCAGCAGCCTGGACAGGGTCACAGATACGCAGTATTTT.

Concerning this clone itself: In the same sample, other DNA sequences code for this CDR3. CDR3 amino acids: CASSQDRGQSSYEQYF. DNA of the CDR3: TGCGCCAGCAGCCAAGATCGGGGACAGTCTTCCTACGAGCAGTACTTC. The rearrangement uses TRBV4-3 and TRBJ2-7; 7 nucleotides agree with TRBD1. The length of the CDR3 is 16 residues. The germline V gene has CDR1 LGHNA and CDR2 YSLEER. V gave up 0 bases and J gave up 1 base; unmatched junction bases: 6.